Each of the 18 T cell receptor beta chains below was sequenced from the same sample in a study of blood T cell repertoires in COVID-19. Profiling relied on immunoSEQ multiplex PCR, and the TCRdb table lists in-frame clones only, not all of them. The table shows 50,000 to 60,000 clones, with almost 90% occurring only once. Sequenced sample: peripheral blood. The receptors here all came from a man between 60 and 75 years old with active COVID-19.

The chain recombines TRBV7-2 with TRBJ2-7; D is possibly TRBD2 (5 bases). Looked up from germline, CDR1 is SGHTA and CDR2 is FQGNSA. V was trimmed by 5 bases and J by 6 bases, leaving 14 bases between them. The CDR3 is made up of 13 amino acids. This chain's CDR3 is CASSPDGEREQYF. CDR3 in DNA: TGTGCCAGCAGCCCTGACGGGGAGCGCGAGCAGTACTTC.

J is TRBJ2-1 and V is TRBV11-2; tentatively, D is TRBD1 (6 bases). Germline lookup yields CDR1 SGHAT and CDR2 FQNNGV. This CDR3 spans 15 amino acids. Trimming removed 7 bases from V and 0 bases from J, with 13 bases in between. CDR3 region: CASTRQESSYNEQFF. The CDR3 region has the DNA TGTGCCAGCACGCGACAGGAAAGCTCCTACAATGAGCAGTTCTTC.

V usage is TRBV15 and J usage is TRBJ1-4; 8 nucleotides match TRBD1. CDR1 is LNHNV, CDR2 YYDKDF, per germline (reference sequence). V dropped 0 bases and J dropped 6; count of bases not matched to a gene: 6. CDR3 length equals 16 residues. The CDR3 loop reads CATSRDIDRGYEKLFF. The CDR3 DNA sequence: TGTGCCACCAGCAGAGATATAGACAGGGGTTATGAAAAACTGTTTTTT.

V usage is TRBV4-1 and J usage is TRBJ2-1; 10 positions match TRBD2. Germline-derived CDR1 and CDR2 are MGHRA and YSYEKL. The CDR3 covers 17 residues. The ends lost 1 base at V and 5 bases at J; junction bases unmatched: 8. The CDR3 sequence: CASSQALLGLADNEQFF. For the CDR3, the DNA is TGCGCCAGCAGCCAAGCACTCCTTGGACTAGCGGACAATGAGCAGTTCTTC.

The V call is TRBV10-1, the J call TRBJ2-5; D is possibly TRBD2 (6 bases). CDR1 is WNHNN, CDR2 SYGVQD, per germline (reference sequence). The CDR3 runs 12 residues. The ends were cut back, 8 bases at V and 4 bases at J, with 11 bases in the middle. CDR3 sequence: CASSGGPETQYF. Written as DNA, the CDR3 is TGCGCCAGCTCCGGGGGTCCAGAGACCCAGTACTTC.

The rearrangement links TRBV7-2 to TRBJ2-5; a possible D gene is TRBD2 (5 bases). The CDR3 runs 14 residues. The V end was cut by 5 bases, the J end by 5 bases, with 15 bases between. The germline gives CDR1 SGHTA, CDR2 FQGNSA. The CDR3 loop is CASSTGGGGETQYF. For the CDR3, the DNA is TGTGCCAGCAGCACTGGCGGAGGTGGGGAGACCCAGTACTTC.

About this clone itself: Additional DNA sequences in this sample encode the identical CDR3. The chain has TRBV9 and TRBJ2-7, with 10 bases fitting TRBD2. V dropped 3 bases and J dropped 0; count of bases not matched to a gene: 3. CDR1 is SGDLS, CDR2 YYNGEE, per germline. CDR3 length: 15 amino acids. The DNA for the CDR3 is TGTGCCAGCAGCGCTAGCGGGAGTCCCTCCTACGAGCAGTACTTC. It codes for CASSASGSPSYEQYF.

The J gene is TRBJ2-5, the V gene TRBV27; D call uncertain. V dropped 5 bases and J dropped 0 bases, with 13 bases sitting between them. Per the germline V gene, CDR1 is MNHEY and CDR2 is SMNVEV (reference sequence). This CDR3 spans 15 amino acids. The chain's CDR3 is CASSPMGSDQETQYF. Written as DNA, the CDR3 is TGTGCCAGCAGTCCCATGGGCTCTGACCAAGAGACCCAGTACTTC.

CDR3 bases: TGTGCCAGCAGCTTGGAGAGGAACTATGGCTACACCTTC. Amino acid sequence: CASSLERNYGYTF. This chain joins TRBV7-9 and TRBJ1-2; D is uncertain. In germline, CDR1 is SEHNR, CDR2 FQNEAQ (reference sequence). This CDR3 has 13 amino acids. Trimming left V 3 bases short and J 2 bases short, with 7 bases between.

V usage is TRBV6-6 and J usage is TRBJ1-2; 7 bases align to TRBD1. With V trimmed by 10 bases and J by 8 bases, 10 bases remained unmatched. The CDR3 is 12 amino acids. The germline gives CDR1 MNHNY, CDR2 SVGAGI (reference sequence). This CDR3 is CATRDRESGYTF. The CDR3 region has the DNA TGTGCCACTCGTGACAGGGAAAGCGGCTACACCTTC.

DNA of the CDR3: TGTGCCAGCAGCCAAGACCCCCCGGACAGGGGAACAGGCTACGAGCAGTACTTC. This encodes CASSQDPPDRGTGYEQYF. The V and J genes are TRBV4-2 and TRBJ2-7; TRBD1 aligns across 9 bases. V lost 0 bases to trimming and J lost 3 bases; unmatched junction nucleotides: 12. The CDR3 has 18 amino acids. Germline-derived CDR1 and CDR2 are LGHNA and YNFKEQ.

This clone was seen only a few times. This chain connects TRBV11-2 to TRBJ1-5; D remains unclear. Looked up from germline, CDR1 is SGHAT and CDR2 is FQNNGV. The V end was cut by 4 bases, the J end by 4 bases, with 8 bases between. CDR3 size: 13 residues. The CDR3: CASSSRYNQPQHF. CDR3 DNA sequence: TGTGCCAGCAGCTCCCGGTATAATCAGCCCCAGCATTTT.

The chain recombines TRBV20-1 with TRBJ2-7, with 7 bases fitting TRBD2. The CDR3 has 11 residues. V lost 8 bases and J lost 5; bases outside the gene matches: 6. The germline V gene encodes CDR1 DFQATT and CDR2 SNEGSKA (reference sequence). CDR3 loop: CSPSRGDEQYF. The CDR3 DNA is TGCAGTCCCAGTCGGGGGGACGAGCAGTACTTC.

This chain uses TRBV4-2 with TRBJ2-7, with 8 nucleotides matching TRBD2. Unmatched junction bases numbered 3, after V lost 0 bases and J lost 2 bases. Looked up from germline, CDR1 is LGHNA and CDR2 is YNFKEQ. This CDR3 region has 15 residues. Here the CDR3 DNA reads TGTGCCAGCAGCCAAGATTTCGGGAGGGCCTACGAGCAGTACTTC. It specifies CASSQDFGRAYEQYF.

The CDR3 protein is CASRLAPEGQHYEQYF. The DNA of the CDR3 is TGTGCAAGTCGCTTAGCCCCTGAAGGACAGCACTACGAGCAGTACTTC. The chain combines TRBV12-2 with TRBJ2-7; the D call in the table, TRBD1, was not verified against the DNA. TRBV12-2 corresponds to a pseudogene. The CDR3 consists of 16 residues.

V usage is TRBV27 and J usage is TRBJ2-7; D might be TRBD2 (5 bases). The CDR3 consists of 15 residues. The germline CDR1 and CDR2 sequences are MNHEY and SMNVEV (reference sequence). The CDR3 nucleotides are TGTCAAAATAAAGCCGCCGCGGGTTATATTTACGAGCAGTACTTC. This gives the protein CQNKAAAGYIYEQYF.

The chain links TRBV27 to TRBJ2-7, with 10 bases identical to TRBD1. Germline CDR1 reads MNHEY; CDR2 reads SMNVEV (reference sequence). V gave up 5 bases and J gave up 2 bases; unmatched junction bases: 3. The CDR3 is 14 residues long. The CDR3 loop is CASSVGTGAYEQYF. The CDR3 nucleotides are TGTGCCAGCAGTGTAGGGACAGGGGCCTACGAGCAGTACTTC.

The V call is TRBV6-5, the J call TRBJ2-7; 9 bases line up with TRBD2. After removal of 6 bases from V and 6 bases from J, the junction contained 9 bases not matched to a gene. The CDR3 has 14 residues. Germline V lookup: CDR1 MNHEY, CDR2 SVGAGI. This CDR3 is CASSQGLAVGEQYF. The CDR3 coding sequence is TGTGCCAGCAGCCAGGGACTAGCTGTAGGCGAGCAGTACTTC.